This T cell receptor beta chain was retrieved from a study of blood T cell repertoires in COVID-19. On the study more broadly: T cells, B-cell-depleted T cells, or PBMCs provided the cDNA or gDNA that served as material.

Per the original data handling: Estimation of nucleated cell counts was performed using reference gene primer amplification. The repertoire was sequenced with immunoSEQ multiplex PCR; TCRdb's copy has only in-frame clones and lacks some. Clonal size and the V and J genes are those of that table, whereas D and trimming came from the DNA. The sample contains roughly 250,000 clones, about four fifths of which appear only once. The V gene lost 2 bases and the J gene lost 8 bases, with 13 bases spanning the gap. Germline loops: CDR1 SGHTA, CDR2 FQGNSA. The CDR3 extends over 14 amino acids. The source is a woman aged 40 to 50 who had recovered from COVID-19. The J gene is TRBJ1-5, the V gene TRBV7-2; D is possibly TRBD1 (6 bases). The sample taken for sequencing was peripheral blood. As DNA, the CDR3 is TGTGCCAGCAGCTTATTAGGGGGTGCCGAGCCCCAGCATTTT. Translation gives CASSLLGGAEPQHF. Complete variable domain (other parts from reference TRBV7-2 and TRBJ1-5): GAGVSQSPSNKVTEKGKDVELRCDPISGHTALYWYRQSLGQGLEFLIYFQGNSAPDKSGLPSDRFSAERTGGSVSTLTIQRTQQEDSAVYLCASSLLGGAEPQHFGDGTRLSIL.